This TCR beta chain was documented in a study of cytomegalovirus exposure and HLA in healthy donors. Study conclusions and caveats: An ancestry cluster, one associated with Asian ancestry, reportedly showed fewer N-insertions than the approximately 650-donor mean in a later analysis. In a later analysis, compared with equally common non-associated chains, HLA-associated beta chains were more expanded.

A note on this clone: Its cognate antigen is unknown.

As for the donors, each was a healthy bone marrow donor. Amplification used 60 Vbeta primers and 13 Jbeta primers. The protocol was immunoSEQ multiplex PCR, while the TCRdb copy is restricted to in-frame clones and leaves out a portion. Among about 190,000 clones, roughly four fifths were seen once, and the ten largest hold over 2%. V was pared by 6 bases and J by 6 bases, with 10 bases of the junction left unmatched. Germline values: CDR1 SGHTA, CDR2 FQGNSA. The CDR3 consists of 16 residues. The sequence was collected from a woman aged 30 to 39 in good health and CMV-seropositive. The chain uses TRBV7-2 and TRBJ2-5; 13 bases match TRBD2. The sequenced sample was PBMCs. Written as DNA, the CDR3 is TGTGCCAGCAGTTCTACCGGACTAGCGGGAGTCAAGACCCAGTACTTC. Protein sequence: CASSSTGLAGVKTQYF.